This TCR beta chain is drawn from a study of immune cell composition in non-small cell lung cancer. This CDR3 spans 17 amino acids. V lost 1 base and J 1 base, leaving 15 bases between the germline ends. CDR1 LGHNA and CDR2 YSLEER come from the germline V gene. This clone was seen a handful of times. Produced via immunoSEQ multiplex PCR; TCRdb's table is partial and in-frame only. The table has approximately 3,200 clones, 65% to 80% seen once. The sequence was collected from a human donor with non-small cell lung cancer. The chain employs TRBV4-3 and TRBJ2-3; possibly TRBD2 for D (7 bases). The specimen was lung tumor tissue. Here the CDR3 reads CASSQAVGGHGTDTQYF. CDR3 nucleotide sequence: TGCGCCAGCAGCCAAGCGGTGGGGGGGCACGGCACAGATACGCAGTATTTT.